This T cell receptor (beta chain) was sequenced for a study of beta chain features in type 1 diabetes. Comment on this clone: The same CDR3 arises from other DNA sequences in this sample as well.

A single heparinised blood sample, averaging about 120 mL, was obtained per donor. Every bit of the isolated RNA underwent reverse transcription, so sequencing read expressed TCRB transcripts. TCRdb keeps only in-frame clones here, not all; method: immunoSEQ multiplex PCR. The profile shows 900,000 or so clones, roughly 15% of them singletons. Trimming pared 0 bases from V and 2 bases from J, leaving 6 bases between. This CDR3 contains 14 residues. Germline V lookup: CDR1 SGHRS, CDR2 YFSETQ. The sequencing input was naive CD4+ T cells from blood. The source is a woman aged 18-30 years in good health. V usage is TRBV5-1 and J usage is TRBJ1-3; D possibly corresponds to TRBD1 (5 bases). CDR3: CASSLGQTGNTIYF. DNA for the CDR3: TGCGCCAGCAGCTTGGGACAGACTGGAAACACCATATATTTT.